This TCR beta chain was identified during a study of beta chain features in type 1 diabetes. Study-wide results and limits: PCR might pick shorter templates more often, in the same way for patients and controls. Shorter TCRB CDR3s, moderately but significantly so, were found in Type 1 diabetes patients in all four CD4+ subsets.

Trimming cost V 4 bases and J 1 base, with 13 bases left between them. Germline V gene sequence: CDR1 SQVTM, CDR2 ANQGSEA. The length of the CDR3 is 14 residues. Notes on this clone: Its antigen is currently unknown.

As every portion of the isolated RNA was reverse transcribed, the sequencing read expressed TCRB transcripts. Assay: immunoSEQ multiplex PCR; the TCRdb copy retains only in-frame clones and omits some. This table has roughly 240,000 clones, roughly an eighth appearing once. The specimen was naive CD4+ T cells from blood. This sequence originates from a woman in her 40s in good health. The chain links TRBV29-1 to TRBJ1-1; D gene unclear. CDR3 DNA sequence: TGCAGCGTTGCCGGTAAATCGGGGAACACTGAAGCTTTCTTT. Protein sequence: CSVAGKSGNTEAFF.